The clone carrying this T cell receptor beta chain has just a few counts. These data originate in a study of beta chain features in type 1 diabetes. Overall study: All samples together contributed almost 110,000,000 sorted cells for examination.

The V end was cut by 4 bases, the J end by 4 bases, with 13 bases between. This CDR3 has 14 amino acids. From germline, CDR1 is KGHSY and CDR2 FQNENV. cDNA synthesis used the whole RNA isolate, giving expressed TCRB sequences. Data came from immunoSEQ multiplex PCR; TCRdb stores just in-frame clones and leaves some out. This table has roughly 450,000 clones, about 10% appearing once. The V call is TRBV16, the J call TRBJ1-1; D gene ambiguous. The sample taken for sequencing was naive CD4+ T cells from blood. The TCR originated in a woman younger than 30 in good health. This CDR3 reads CASSPDRAGTEAFF. The DNA for the CDR3 is TGTGCCAGCAGCCCGGATCGGGCCGGCACTGAAGCTTTCTTT.